This TCR beta chain was profiled in a study of blood T cell repertoires in COVID-19. This CDR3 is built from 14 residues. Trimming stripped 0 bases from V and 6 bases from J, with 13 bases between. Germline loops: CDR1 SGDLS, CDR2 YYNGEE. Only in-frame clones appear in the TCRdb table, and some are missing; sequencing was by immunoSEQ multiplex PCR. The sample consists of 70,000 or so clones, around 70% of them appearing once. The sequence was obtained from a man between 70 and 80 years old with acute or convalescent COVID-19. The sequenced sample consisted of peripheral blood. This sequence joins TRBV9 and TRBJ2-7, with D possibly matching TRBD2 (6 bases). CDR3 in DNA: TGTGCCAGCAGCGTAGTGGTGGGAGGTGGCGAGCAGTACTTC. Its translation is CASSVVVGGGEQYF.